This T cell receptor beta chain was observed in a study of blood T cell repertoires in COVID-19. Study details: From T cells, B-cell-depleted T cells, or PBMCs came the material, which was cDNA or gDNA.

Libraries were prepared by immunoSEQ multiplex PCR; TCRdb keeps only in-frame clonotypes and omits some of them. The sample has approximately 220,000 clones; roughly 80% are singletons. Between the trimmed V and J ends, which lost 4 bases and 0 bases, there was a span of 12 bases. The CDR3 sequence is 15 residues long. Germline CDR1 reads MGHDK; CDR2 reads SYGVNS. The genes are TRBV25-1 and TRBJ1-1, with D tentatively TRBD1 (6 bases). Sample: peripheral blood. The source is an older woman with acute or convalescent COVID-19. CDR3 sequence reads: CASSAQDRLNTEAFF. As DNA, the CDR3 is TGTGCCAGCAGTGCCCAGGACAGATTGAACACTGAAGCTTTCTTT.